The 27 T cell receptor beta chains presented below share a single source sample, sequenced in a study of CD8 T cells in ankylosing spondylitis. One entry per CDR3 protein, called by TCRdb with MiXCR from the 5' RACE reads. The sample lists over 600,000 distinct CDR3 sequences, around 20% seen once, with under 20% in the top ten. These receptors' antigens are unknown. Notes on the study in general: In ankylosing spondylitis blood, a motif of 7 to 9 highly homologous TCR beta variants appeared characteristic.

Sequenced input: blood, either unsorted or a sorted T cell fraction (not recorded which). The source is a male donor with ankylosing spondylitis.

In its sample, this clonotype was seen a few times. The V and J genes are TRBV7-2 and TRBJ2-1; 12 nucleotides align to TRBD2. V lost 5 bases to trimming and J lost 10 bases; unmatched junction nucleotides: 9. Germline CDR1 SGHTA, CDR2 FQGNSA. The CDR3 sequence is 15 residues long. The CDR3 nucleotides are TGTGCCAGCAGCCCAGCTAGCGGGAGGGCCAGGGAGCAGTTCTTC. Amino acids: CASSPASGRAREQFF.

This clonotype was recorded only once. CDR3 sequence: CATGGSLGGLAGPNEQFF. The DNA for the CDR3 is TGTGCCACAGGCGGTTCCCTGGGAGGACTAGCGGGGCCGAATGAGCAGTTCTTC. The rearrangement uses TRBV28 and TRBJ2-1, with TRBD2 identical over 12 bases. Per germline, CDR1 MDHEN and CDR2 SYDVKM. This CDR3 is built from 18 residues. J gave up 7 bases and V 10 bases, and 20 bases lay outside the gene matches.

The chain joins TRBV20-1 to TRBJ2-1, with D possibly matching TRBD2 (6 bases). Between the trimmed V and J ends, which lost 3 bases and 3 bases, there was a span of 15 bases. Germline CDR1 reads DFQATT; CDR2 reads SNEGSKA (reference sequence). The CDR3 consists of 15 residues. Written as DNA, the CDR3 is TGCAGTGCTAGTCGAGGGCTAGCGAACTACAATGAGCAGTTCTTC. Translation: CSASRGLANYNEQFF.

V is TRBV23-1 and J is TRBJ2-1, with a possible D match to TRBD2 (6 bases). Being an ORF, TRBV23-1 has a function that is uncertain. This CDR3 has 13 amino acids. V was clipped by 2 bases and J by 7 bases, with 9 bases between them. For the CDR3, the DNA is TGCGCCAGCAGTCAACGTCGGGGGAATGAGCAGTTCTTC. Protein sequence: CASSQRRGNEQFF.

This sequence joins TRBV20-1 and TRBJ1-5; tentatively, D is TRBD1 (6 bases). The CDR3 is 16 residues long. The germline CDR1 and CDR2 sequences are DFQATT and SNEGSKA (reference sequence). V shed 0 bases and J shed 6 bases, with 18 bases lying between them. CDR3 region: CSAREQGLRRGQPQHF. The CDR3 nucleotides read TGCAGTGCTAGAGAACAGGGCTTGAGGAGAGGTCAGCCCCAGCATTTT.

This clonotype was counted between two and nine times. The CDR3 coding sequence is TGTGCCAGCAGTTTCCGGGACACGGAGACCTACGAGCAGTACTTC. This sequence encodes CASSFRDTETYEQYF. The chain uses TRBV12-3 or TRBV12-4 and TRBJ2-7; D is possibly TRBD1 (6 bases). Trimming shortened V by 3 bases and J by 2 bases, and 14 bases separated the two germline ends. CDR3 length: 15 residues.

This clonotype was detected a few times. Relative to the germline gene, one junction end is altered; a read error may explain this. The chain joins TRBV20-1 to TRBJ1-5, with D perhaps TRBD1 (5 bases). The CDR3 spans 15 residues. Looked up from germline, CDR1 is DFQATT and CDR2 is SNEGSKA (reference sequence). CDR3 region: CSVRETRGVYQPQHF. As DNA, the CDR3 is TGCAGTGTTAGAGAAACTAGGGGCGTCTATCAGCCCCAGCATTTT.

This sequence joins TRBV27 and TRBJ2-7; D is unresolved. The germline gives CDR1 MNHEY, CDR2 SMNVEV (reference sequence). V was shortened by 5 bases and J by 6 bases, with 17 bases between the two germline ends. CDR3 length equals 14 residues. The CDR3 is CASSPLKLGGEQYF. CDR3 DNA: TGTGCCAGCAGTCCATTGAAGTTAGGCGGCGAGCAGTACTTC.

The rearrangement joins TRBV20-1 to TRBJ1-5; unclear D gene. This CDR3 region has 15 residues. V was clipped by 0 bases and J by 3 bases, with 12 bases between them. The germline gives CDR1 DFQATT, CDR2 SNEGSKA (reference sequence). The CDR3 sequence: CSARESKFSNQPQHF. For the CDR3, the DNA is TGCAGTGCTAGAGAGTCCAAGTTCTCCAATCAGCCCCAGCATTTT.

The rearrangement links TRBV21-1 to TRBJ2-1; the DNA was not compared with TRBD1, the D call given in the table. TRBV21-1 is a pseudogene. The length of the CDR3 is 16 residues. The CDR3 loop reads CASSPKRGEGVNEQFF. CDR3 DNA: TGTGCCAGCAGTCCTAAACGCGGAGAGGGGGTGAATGAGCAGTTCTTC.

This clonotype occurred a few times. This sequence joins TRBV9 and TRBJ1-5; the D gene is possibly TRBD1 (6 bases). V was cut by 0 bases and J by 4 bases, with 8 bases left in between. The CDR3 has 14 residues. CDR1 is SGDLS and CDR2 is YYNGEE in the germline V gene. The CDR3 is CASSVEGGNQPQHF. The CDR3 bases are TGTGCCAGCAGCGTAGAGGGGGGGAATCAGCCCCAGCATTTT.

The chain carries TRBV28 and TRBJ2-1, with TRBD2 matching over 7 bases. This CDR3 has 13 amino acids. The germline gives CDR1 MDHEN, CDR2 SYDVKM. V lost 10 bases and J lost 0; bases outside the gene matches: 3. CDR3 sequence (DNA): TGTGCCACGTGGGAGGGCTCCTACAATGAGCAGTTCTTC. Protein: CATWEGSYNEQFF.

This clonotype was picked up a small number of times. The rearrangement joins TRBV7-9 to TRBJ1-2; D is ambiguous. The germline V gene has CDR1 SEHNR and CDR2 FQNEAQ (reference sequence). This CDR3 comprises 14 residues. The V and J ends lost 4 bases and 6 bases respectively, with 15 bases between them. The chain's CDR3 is CASSSPTGSNGYTF. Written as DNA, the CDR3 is TGTGCCAGCAGCTCCCCCACGGGGTCAAATGGCTACACCTTC.

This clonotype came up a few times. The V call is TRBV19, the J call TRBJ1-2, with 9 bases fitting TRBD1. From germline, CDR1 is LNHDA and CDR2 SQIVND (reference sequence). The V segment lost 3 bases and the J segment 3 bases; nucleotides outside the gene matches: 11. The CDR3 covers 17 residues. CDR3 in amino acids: CASSILNRGLRDYGYTF. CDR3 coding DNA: TGTGCCAGTAGTATTTTAAACAGGGGGCTTCGGGACTATGGCTACACCTTC.

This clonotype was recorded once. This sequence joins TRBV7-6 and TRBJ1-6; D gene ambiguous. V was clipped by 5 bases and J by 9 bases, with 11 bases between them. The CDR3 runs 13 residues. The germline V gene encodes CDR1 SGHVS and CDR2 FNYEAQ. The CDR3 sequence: CASSKSWGSPLHF. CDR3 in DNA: TGTGCCAGCAGCAAGTCCTGGGGTTCACCCCTCCACTTT.

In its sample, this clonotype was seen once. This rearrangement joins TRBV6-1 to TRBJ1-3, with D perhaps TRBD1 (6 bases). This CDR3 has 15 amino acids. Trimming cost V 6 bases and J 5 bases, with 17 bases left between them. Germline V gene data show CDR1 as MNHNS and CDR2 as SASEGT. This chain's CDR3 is CASRKQGTDRNTIYF. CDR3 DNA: TGTGCCAGCAGGAAACAGGGCACGGATAGAAACACCATATATTTT.

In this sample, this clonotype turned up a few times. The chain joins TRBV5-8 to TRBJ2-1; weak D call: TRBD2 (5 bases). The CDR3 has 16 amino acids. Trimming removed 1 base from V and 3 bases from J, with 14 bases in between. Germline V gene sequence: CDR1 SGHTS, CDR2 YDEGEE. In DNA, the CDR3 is TGTGCCAGCAGCTTGTTACCGCTAGCCGTCTACAATGAGCAGTTCTTC. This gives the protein CASSLLPLAVYNEQFF.

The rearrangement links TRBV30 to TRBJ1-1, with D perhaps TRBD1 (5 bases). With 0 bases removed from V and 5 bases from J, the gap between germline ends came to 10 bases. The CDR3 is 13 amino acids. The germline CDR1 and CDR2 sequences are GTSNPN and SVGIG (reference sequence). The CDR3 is CAWSVSGGTEAFF. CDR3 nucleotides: TGTGCCTGGAGTGTATCTGGGGGTACTGAAGCTTTCTTT.

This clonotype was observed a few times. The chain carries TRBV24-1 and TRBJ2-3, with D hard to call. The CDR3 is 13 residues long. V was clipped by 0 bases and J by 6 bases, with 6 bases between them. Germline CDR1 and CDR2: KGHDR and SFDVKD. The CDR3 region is CATSDLGADTQYF. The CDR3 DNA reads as TGTGCCACCAGTGATTTGGGAGCGGATACGCAGTATTTT.

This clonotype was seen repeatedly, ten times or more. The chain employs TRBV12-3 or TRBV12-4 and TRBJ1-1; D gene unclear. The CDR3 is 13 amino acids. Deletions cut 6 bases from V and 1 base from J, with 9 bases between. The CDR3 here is CASRASTNTEAFF. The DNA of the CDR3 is TGTGCCAGCAGAGCTAGCACGAACACTGAAGCTTTCTTT.

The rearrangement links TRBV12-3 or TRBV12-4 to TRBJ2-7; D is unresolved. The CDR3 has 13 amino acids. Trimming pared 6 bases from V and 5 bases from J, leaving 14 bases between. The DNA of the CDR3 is TGTGCCAGCAGCCCGGTGGGTAACCACGAGCAGTACTTC. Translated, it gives CASSPVGNHEQYF.

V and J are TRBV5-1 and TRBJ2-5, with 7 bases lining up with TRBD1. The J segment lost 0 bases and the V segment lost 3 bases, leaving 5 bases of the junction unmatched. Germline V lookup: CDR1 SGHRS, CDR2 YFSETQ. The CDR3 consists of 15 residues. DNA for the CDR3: TGCGCCAGCAGCTATCGGACAGGATACCAAGAGACCCAGTACTTC. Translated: CASSYRTGYQETQYF.

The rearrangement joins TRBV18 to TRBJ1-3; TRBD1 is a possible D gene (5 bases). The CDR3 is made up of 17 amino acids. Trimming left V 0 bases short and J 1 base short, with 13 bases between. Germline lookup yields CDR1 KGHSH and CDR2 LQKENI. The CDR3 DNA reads TGTGCCAGCTCACCACCAGTTCAGGGAGGATCTGGAAACACCATATATTTT. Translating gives CASSPPVQGGSGNTIYF.

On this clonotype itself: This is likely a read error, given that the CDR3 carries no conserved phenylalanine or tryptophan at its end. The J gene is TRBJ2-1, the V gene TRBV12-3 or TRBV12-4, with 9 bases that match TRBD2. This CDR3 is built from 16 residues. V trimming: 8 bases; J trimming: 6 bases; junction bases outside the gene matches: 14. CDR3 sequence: CASRLAGRSRINEQFL. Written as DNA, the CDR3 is TGTGCCAGCCGGCTAGCGGGACGAAGCCGGATCAATGAGCAGTTCTTA.

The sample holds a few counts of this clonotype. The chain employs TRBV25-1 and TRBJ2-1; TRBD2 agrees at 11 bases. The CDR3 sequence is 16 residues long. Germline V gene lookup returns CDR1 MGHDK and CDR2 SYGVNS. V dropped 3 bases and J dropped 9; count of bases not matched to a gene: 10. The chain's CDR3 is CASSETRTSGWSEQFF. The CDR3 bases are TGTGCCAGCAGTGAGACCAGGACTAGCGGGTGGAGTGAGCAGTTCTTC.

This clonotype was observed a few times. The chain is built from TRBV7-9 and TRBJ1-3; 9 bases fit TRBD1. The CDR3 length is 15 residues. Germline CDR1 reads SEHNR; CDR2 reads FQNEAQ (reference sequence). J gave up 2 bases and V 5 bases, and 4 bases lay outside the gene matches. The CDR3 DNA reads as TGTGCCAGCAGCCCGGGGACAGGGACTGGAAACACCATATATTTT. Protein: CASSPGTGTGNTIYF. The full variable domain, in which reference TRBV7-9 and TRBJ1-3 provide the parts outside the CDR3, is DTGVSQNPRHKITKRGQNVTFRCDPISEHNRLYWYRQTLGQGPEFLTYFQNEAQLEKSRLLSDRFSAERPKGSFSTLEIQRTEQGDSAMYLCASSPGTGTGNTIYFGEGSWLTVV.

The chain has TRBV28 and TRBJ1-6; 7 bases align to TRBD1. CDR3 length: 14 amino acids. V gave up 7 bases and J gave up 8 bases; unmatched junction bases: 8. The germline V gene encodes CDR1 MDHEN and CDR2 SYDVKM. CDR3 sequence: CASTPGGGDSPLHF. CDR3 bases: TGTGCCAGCACCCCAGGGGGAGGGGATTCACCCCTCCACTTT.